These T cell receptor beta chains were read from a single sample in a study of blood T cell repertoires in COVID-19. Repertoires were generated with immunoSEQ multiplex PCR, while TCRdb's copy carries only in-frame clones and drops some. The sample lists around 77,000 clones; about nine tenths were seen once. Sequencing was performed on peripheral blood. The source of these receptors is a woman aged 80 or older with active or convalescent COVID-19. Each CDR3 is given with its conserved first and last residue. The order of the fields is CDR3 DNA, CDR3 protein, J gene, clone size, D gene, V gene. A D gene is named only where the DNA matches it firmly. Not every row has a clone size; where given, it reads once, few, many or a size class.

TGTGCCTGGAGTACGCCGGGACAGGGGATAAACTATGGCTACACCTTC	CAWSTPGQGINYGYTF	TRBJ1-2	.	TRBD1	TRBV30
TGTGCCAGCAGTCCCCGGACAGCGGCCCCTGAAGCTTTCTTT	CASSPRTAAPEAFF	TRBJ1-1	.	.	TRBV7-8
TGTGCCAGCAGCTTGGGGGGACAGGGAGGCGAAAAACTGTTTTTT	CASSLGGQGGEKLFF	TRBJ1-4	.	TRBD1	TRBV7-2
TGTGCCAGCAGTGATGACATCGACAACGGCCATGGCTACACCTTC	CASSDDIDNGHGYTF	TRBJ1-2	.	.	TRBV2
TGTGCCAGCAGCGTAGGGGGGCTGGCTGAAGCTTTCTTT	CASSVGGLAEAFF	TRBJ1-1	.	.	TRBV9
TGTGCCAGTTGGGGGGGAGACGGCTACACCTTC	CASWGGDGYTF	TRBJ1-2	.	.	TRBV7-6
TGTGCCAGCAGTCTCGCGAACACCGGGGAGCTGTTTTTT	CASSLANTGELFF	TRBJ2-2	once	.	TRBV27
TGTGCCAGCAGCTTTGGGGACAGGGTGAATCAGCCCCAGCATTTT	CASSFGDRVNQPQHF	TRBJ1-5	.	TRBD1	TRBV7-2
TGTGCCAGCAGTTTATCAACATATGGCTACACCTTC	CASSLSTYGYTF	TRBJ1-2	.	.	TRBV28
TGTGCCAGCAGTTCGGACAGTCGGTCGGGAGCTTTCTTT	CASSSDSRSGAFF	TRBJ1-1	.	.	TRBV12-3/TRBV12-4
TGTGCCAGCAGTCCTATAGGACAGGGATTTGGGGAGACCCAGTACTTC	CASSPIGQGFGETQYF	TRBJ2-5	.	TRBD1	TRBV7-7
TGTGCCACCAGTGAATCGGAGACCCAGTACTTC	CATSESETQYF	TRBJ2-5	.	.	TRBV24-1
TGTGCCAGCTCAGCCGGACAGGGTCTTCAGCCCCAGCATTTT	CASSAGQGLQPQHF	TRBJ1-5	.	TRBD1	TRBV6-5
TGCGCCAGCAGCTTACTCCGGGACACTGAAGCTTTCTTT	CASSLLRDTEAFF	TRBJ1-1	.	.	TRBV5-1
TGTGCCAGCAGTTCCCGTCCGGGACTAGCAACCGACTACGAGCAGTACTTC	CASSSRPGLATDYEQYF	TRBJ2-7	.	TRBD2	TRBV27
TGTGCCAGCAGCCCTACAGGGAACGTTGCGGAGACCCAGTACTTC	CASSPTGNVAETQYF	TRBJ2-5	.	.	TRBV7-6
TGTGCCAGCAGGGCTGGAGAGACCCAGTACTTC	CASRAGETQYF	TRBJ2-5	.	.	TRBV2
TGTGCCAGCAGTTTAGGGGTGGGAGGCTCACCCCTCCACTTT	CASSLGVGGSPLHF	TRBJ1-6	.	.	TRBV28
TGTGCCAGCAGCGTATCCCCTAGCGGGGACAATGAGCAGTTCTTC	CASSVSPSGDNEQFF	TRBJ2-1	.	TRBD2	TRBV9
TGTGCCAGCAGTTACGCCGGGGGTTTCCAAGAGACCCAGTACTTC	CASSYAGGFQETQYF	TRBJ2-5	.	.	TRBV6-5
TGTGCCAGCTCACCAACAGACACCTATGGCTACACCTTC	CASSPTDTYGYTF	TRBJ1-2	.	.	TRBV18
TGTGCCAGCTCACCATCGGGCAGGGGGAATTCACCCCTCCACTTT	CASSPSGRGNSPLHF	TRBJ1-6	.	TRBD1	TRBV18
TGTGCCAGCAGTTACGACAGGGGCGGAGTTGGCTACACCTTC	CASSYDRGGVGYTF	TRBJ1-2	.	TRBD1	TRBV6-5
TGTGCCAGTAGTACCAACAGGGGTGGAGACATTCAGTACTTC	CASSTNRGGDIQYF	TRBJ2-4	.	TRBD1	TRBV19
TGCGCCAGCAGCCCCGGGGGTCAGGCGACTGAAGCTTTCTTT	CASSPGGQATEAFF	TRBJ1-1	.	.	TRBV4-3
TGTGCCAGCAGTTTACGAGGGAGTGGAAACACCATATATTTT	CASSLRGSGNTIYF	TRBJ1-3	.	.	TRBV27
TGTGCCACCCGGACAGGGAGGATATCTCACTATGGCTACACCTTC	CATRTGRISHYGYTF	TRBJ1-2	medium-sized	TRBD1	TRBV5-6
TGTGCCAGCTCACCAACAAGGGAAAGCGGACAGAAAAACATTCAGTACTTC	CASSPTRESGQKNIQYF	TRBJ2-4	once	.	TRBV18
TGTGCCAGCAGCCAATACTTGAACACTGAAGCTTTCTTT	CASSQYLNTEAFF	TRBJ1-1	.	.	TRBV4-2
TGTGCCAGCAGTTTATCAGGGTTGGGTGGAAACACCATATATTTT	CASSLSGLGGNTIYF	TRBJ1-3	.	.	TRBV28
TGTGCCAGCAGCTTAGTAATAACAGGGGGGACCCAGTACTTC	CASSLVITGGTQYF	TRBJ2-5	.	TRBD1	TRBV7-9
TGTGCCAGTAGTACCTCGACAGGGAACTTGTACGAGCAGTACTTC	CASSTSTGNLYEQYF	TRBJ2-7	.	TRBD1	TRBV19
TGTGCCACTTACAGGGTAGGGCAGCCCCAGCATTTT	CATYRVGQPQHF	TRBJ1-5	.	.	TRBV24-1
TGTGCCAGCAGTGAATTGGGCCGAGGGACCATATATTTT	CASSELGRGTIYF	TRBJ1-3	.	.	TRBV6-1
TGTGCCAGCAGCGCGCCCCGGGCTGGCGGGGGGTCCTACGAGCAGTACTTC	CASSAPRAGGGSYEQYF	TRBJ2-7	.	TRBD2	TRBV28
TGTGCCAGCAGTCGGGGACTCAACTACGAGCAGTACTTC	CASSRGLNYEQYF	TRBJ2-7	.	.	TRBV12-3/TRBV12-4
TGTGCCAGCAGGGGGACAGTTTATAGCAATCAGCCCCAGCATTTT	CASRGTVYSNQPQHF	TRBJ1-5	.	TRBD1	TRBV28
TGTGCCAGCAGACCCGGACAGGGCTCCTACGAGCAGTACTTC	CASRPGQGSYEQYF	TRBJ2-7	.	TRBD1	TRBV6-5
TGTGCCAGCAGCGCAGACAGGGGTACTAATTCCTATGGCTACACCTTC	CASSADRGTNSYGYTF	TRBJ1-2	.	TRBD1	TRBV9
TGTGCCAGCAGTTTGGGCAGCGGGGGGCAGCGGACCCAGTACTTC	CASSLGSGGQRTQYF	TRBJ2-5	.	TRBD2	TRBV28
TGTGCCAGCAGCTCCTATGGGGGGGGCGAGGACAAAAACATTCAGTACTTC	CASSSYGGGEDKNIQYF	TRBJ2-4	.	.	TRBV7-9
TGTGCCAGTAAGAACTCGGGGGATTCACCCCTCCACTTT	CASKNSGDSPLHF	TRBJ1-6	.	.	TRBV19
TGTGCCAGCAGTTTTTTTCTATCTCGGCGGAGCCTATTGAACACCGGGGAGCTGTTTTTT	CASSFFLSRRSLLNTGELFF	TRBJ2-2	.	.	TRBV28
TGTGCCAGCAGCCCAGGGGGGACTCTCGCCAAAAACATTCAGTACTTC	CASSPGGTLAKNIQYF	TRBJ2-4	.	.	TRBV13
TGCGCCAGCAGCTCGGCGGGGATCCCTAGCACAGATACGCAGTATTTT	CASSSAGIPSTDTQYF	TRBJ2-3	few	.	TRBV5-1
TGTGCCAGCTCATCCCACAGGGGCGGGAACACTGAAGCTTTCTTT	CASSSHRGGNTEAFF	TRBJ1-1	.	TRBD1	TRBV18
TGTGCCAGCAGCTCCCTTCCGGACACTAACTATGGCTACACCTTC	CASSSLPDTNYGYTF	TRBJ1-2	.	.	TRBV4-2
TGTGCCAGCAGAACACGACAGTCTACTAATGAAAAACTGTTTTTT	CASRTRQSTNEKLFF	TRBJ1-4	.	.	TRBV28
TGTGCCAGCAGCGCACAGGGGGCCGGCACCGGGGAGCTGTTTTTT	CASSAQGAGTGELFF	TRBJ2-2	.	TRBD1	TRBV6-6
TGTGCCAGCAGTGAGTTCCAGGTAATCGGACAGGACGAAGCTTTCTTT	CASSEFQVIGQDEAFF	TRBJ1-1	.	TRBD1	TRBV6-1
TGTGCCAGCGTCCCAGGGGGGTCTGGAAACACCATATATTTT	CASVPGGSGNTIYF	TRBJ1-3	.	TRBD1	TRBV28
TGTGCCAGTAGTTCCGGGGGTTTTTTTGAGCAGTTCTTC	CASSSGGFFEQFF	TRBJ2-1	.	.	TRBV19
TGCGCCAGCAGCGCGGGGGGATATGGCTACACCTTC	CASSAGGYGYTF	TRBJ1-2	.	.	TRBV4-3
TGTGCCAGTATTGGGGCAGCGGGGGGTAACACCGGGGAGCTGTTTTTT	CASIGAAGGNTGELFF	TRBJ2-2	.	TRBD2	TRBV19
TGTGCCAGCAGTCCAGCGGACAGGGGTGGCAATCAGCCCCAGCATTTT	CASSPADRGGNQPQHF	TRBJ1-5	.	TRBD1	TRBV28
TGTGCCAGCAGCTTGCAACTAGTGAATGAGCAGTTCTTC	CASSLQLVNEQFF	TRBJ2-1	.	.	TRBV5-4
TGTGCCAGCAGTTACTCAGCGGGGGGGTACGAGCAGTACTTC	CASSYSAGGYEQYF	TRBJ2-7	.	TRBD2	TRBV6-2/TRBV6-3